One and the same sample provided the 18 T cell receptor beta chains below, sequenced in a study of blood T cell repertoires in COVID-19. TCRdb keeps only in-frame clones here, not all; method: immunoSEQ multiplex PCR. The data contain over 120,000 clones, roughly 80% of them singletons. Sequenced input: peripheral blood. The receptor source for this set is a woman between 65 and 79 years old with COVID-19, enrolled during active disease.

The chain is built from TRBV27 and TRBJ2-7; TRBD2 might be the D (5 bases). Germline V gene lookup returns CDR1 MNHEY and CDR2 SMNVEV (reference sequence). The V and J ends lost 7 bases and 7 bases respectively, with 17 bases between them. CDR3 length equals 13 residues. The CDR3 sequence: CASKDSSGREQYF. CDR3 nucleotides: TGTGCCAGCAAGGACTCCTCAGGACGTGAGCAGTACTTC.

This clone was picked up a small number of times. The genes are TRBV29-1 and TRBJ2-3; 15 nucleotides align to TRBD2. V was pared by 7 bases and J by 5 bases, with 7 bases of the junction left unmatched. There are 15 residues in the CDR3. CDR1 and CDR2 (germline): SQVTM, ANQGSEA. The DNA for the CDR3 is TGCAGCGCAGGGACTAGCGGGGGGCGGGGAGATACGCAGTATTTT. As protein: CSAGTSGGRGDTQYF.

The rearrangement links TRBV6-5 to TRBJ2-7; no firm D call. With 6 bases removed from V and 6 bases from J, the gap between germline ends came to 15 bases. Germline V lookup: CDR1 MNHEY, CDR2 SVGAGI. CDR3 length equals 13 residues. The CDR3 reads CASRSPTLSEQYF. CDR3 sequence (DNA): TGTGCCAGCAGGAGCCCGACTCTTTCCGAGCAGTACTTC.

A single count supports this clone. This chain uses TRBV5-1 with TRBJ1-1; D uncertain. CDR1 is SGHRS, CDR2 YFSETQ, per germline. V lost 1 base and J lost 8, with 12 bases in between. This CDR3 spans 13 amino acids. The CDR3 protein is CASSLFPTSEAFF. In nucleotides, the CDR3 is TGCGCCAGCAGCTTGTTTCCGACATCAGAAGCTTTCTTT.

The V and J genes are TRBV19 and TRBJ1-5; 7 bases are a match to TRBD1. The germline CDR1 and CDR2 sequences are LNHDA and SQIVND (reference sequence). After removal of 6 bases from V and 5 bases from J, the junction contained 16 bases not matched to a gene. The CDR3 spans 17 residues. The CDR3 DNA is TGTGCCAGTAGAGAGAGATACAGGGGTCGGTTGCATCAGCCCCAGCATTTT. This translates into CASRERYRGRLHQPQHF.

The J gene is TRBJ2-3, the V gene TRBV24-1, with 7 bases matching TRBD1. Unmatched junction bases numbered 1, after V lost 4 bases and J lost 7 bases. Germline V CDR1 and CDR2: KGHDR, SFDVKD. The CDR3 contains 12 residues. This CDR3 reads CATSEQGYTQYF. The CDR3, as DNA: TGTGCCACCAGTGAACAGGGGTATACGCAGTATTTT.

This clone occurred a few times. The CDR3 sequence is CASSYSQGASGNTIYF. As DNA, the CDR3 is TGTGCCAGCAGTTACTCTCAGGGGGCCTCTGGAAACACCATATATTTT. The chain is built from TRBV6-5 and TRBJ1-3; TRBD1 matches 8 bases. The length of the CDR3 is 16 residues. Per the germline V gene, CDR1 is MNHEY and CDR2 is SVGAGI. V shed 0 bases and J 0 bases; nucleotides not matched to a gene: 1.

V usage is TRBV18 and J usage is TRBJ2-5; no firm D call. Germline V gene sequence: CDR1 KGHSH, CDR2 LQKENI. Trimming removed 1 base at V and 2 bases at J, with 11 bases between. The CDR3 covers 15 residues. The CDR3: CASSPLPESQETQYF. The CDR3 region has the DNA TGTGCCAGCTCACCACTCCCGGAGTCTCAAGAGACCCAGTACTTC.

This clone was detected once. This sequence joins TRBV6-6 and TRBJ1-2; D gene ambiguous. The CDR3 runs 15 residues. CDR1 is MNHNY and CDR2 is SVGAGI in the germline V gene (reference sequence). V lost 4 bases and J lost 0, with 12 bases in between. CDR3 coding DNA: TGTGCCAGCAGTTCTCCGAGTGCCGCTAACTATGGCTACACCTTC. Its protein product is CASSSPSAANYGYTF.

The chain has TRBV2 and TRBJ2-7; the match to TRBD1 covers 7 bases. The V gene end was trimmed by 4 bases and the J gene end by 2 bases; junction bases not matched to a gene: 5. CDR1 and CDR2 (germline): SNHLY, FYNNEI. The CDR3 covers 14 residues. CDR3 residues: CASSAGQRTYEQYF. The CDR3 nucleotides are TGTGCCAGCAGTGCGGGACAGAGAACCTACGAGCAGTACTTC. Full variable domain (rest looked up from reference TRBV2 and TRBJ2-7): EPEVTQTPSHQVTQMGQEVILRCVPISNHLYFYWYRQILGQKVEFLVSFYNNEISEKSEIFDDQFSVERPDGSNFTLKIRSTKLEDSAMYFCASSAGQRTYEQYFGPGTRLTVT.

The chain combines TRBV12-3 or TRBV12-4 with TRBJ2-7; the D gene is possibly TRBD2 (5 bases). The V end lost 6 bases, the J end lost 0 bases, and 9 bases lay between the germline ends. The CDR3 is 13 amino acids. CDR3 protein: CASSRDTSYEQYF. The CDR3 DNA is TGTGCCAGCAGCCGGGATACCTCCTACGAGCAGTACTTC.

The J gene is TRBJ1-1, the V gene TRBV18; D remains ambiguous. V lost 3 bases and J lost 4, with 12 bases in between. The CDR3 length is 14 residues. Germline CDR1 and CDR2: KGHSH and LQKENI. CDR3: CASSPANPGTEAFF. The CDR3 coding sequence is TGTGCCAGCTCACCTGCGAACCCGGGCACTGAAGCTTTCTTT.

The CDR3 is CASSLSFYHGYTF. The CDR3 coding sequence is TGCGCCAGCAGCTTGAGCTTTTATCATGGCTACACCTTC. V gene TRBV5-1 combines with J gene TRBJ1-2; unclear D gene. Germline V gives CDR1 SGHRS, CDR2 YFSETQ. The CDR3 is 13 amino acids. The V and J ends lost 1 base and 6 bases respectively, with 10 bases between them.

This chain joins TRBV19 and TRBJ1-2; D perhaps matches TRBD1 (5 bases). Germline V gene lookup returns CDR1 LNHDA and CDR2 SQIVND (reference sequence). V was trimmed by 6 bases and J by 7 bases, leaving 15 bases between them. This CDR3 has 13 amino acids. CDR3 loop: CASSRPGPSGYTF. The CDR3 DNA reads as TGTGCCAGTAGCCGGCCAGGGCCTTCTGGCTACACCTTC.

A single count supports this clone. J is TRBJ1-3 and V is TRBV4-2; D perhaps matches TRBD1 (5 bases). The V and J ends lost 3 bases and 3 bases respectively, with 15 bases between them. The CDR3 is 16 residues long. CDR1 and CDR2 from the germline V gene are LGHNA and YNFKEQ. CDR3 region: CASSQGSGGGGNTIYF. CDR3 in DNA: TGTGCCAGCAGCCAGGGTAGCGGGGGTGGTGGAAACACCATATATTTT.

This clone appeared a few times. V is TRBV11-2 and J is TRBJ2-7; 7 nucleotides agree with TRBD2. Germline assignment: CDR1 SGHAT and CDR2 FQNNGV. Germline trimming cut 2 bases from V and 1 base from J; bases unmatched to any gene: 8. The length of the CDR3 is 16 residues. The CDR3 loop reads CASSLILGGGSYEQYF. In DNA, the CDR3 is TGTGCCAGCAGCTTAATATTGGGGGGGGGATCCTACGAGCAGTACTTC.

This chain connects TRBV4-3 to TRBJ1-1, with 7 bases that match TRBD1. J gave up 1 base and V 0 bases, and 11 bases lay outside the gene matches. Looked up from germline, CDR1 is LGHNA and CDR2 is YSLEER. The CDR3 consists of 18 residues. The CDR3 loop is CASSQEGFPQGPNTEAFF. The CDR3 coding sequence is TGCGCCAGCAGCCAAGAGGGGTTCCCACAGGGGCCGAACACTGAAGCTTTCTTT.

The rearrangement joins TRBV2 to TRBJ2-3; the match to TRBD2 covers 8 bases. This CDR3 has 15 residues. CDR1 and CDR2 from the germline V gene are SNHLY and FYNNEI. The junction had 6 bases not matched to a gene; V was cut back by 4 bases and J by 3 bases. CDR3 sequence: CASSVRLAFTDTQYF. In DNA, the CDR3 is TGTGCCAGCAGTGTCCGACTAGCGTTTACAGATACGCAGTATTTT. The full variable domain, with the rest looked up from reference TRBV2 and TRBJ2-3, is EPEVTQTPSHQVTQMGQEVILRCVPISNHLYFYWYRQILGQKVEFLVSFYNNEISEKSEIFDDQFSVERPDGSNFTLKIRSTKLEDSAMYFCASSVRLAFTDTQYFGPGTRLTVL.